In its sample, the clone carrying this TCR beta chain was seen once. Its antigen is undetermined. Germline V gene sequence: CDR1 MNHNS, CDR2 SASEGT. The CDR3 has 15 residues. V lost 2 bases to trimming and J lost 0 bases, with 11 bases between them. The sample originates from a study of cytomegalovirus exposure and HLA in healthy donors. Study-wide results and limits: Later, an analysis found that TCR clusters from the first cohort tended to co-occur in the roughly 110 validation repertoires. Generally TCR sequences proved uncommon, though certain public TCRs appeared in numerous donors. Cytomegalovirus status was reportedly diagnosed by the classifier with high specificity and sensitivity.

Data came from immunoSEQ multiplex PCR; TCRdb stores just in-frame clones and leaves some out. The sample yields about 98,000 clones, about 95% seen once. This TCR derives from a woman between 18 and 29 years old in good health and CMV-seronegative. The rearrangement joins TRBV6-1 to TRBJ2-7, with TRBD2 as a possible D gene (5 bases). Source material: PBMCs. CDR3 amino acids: CASSEQSGLSYEQYF. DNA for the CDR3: TGTGCCAGCAGTGAACAAAGCGGACTCTCCTACGAGCAGTACTTC.